This T cell receptor beta chain emerged from a study of B cell selection in AIRE deficiency. Study outcomes and limitations: Around 31% of healthy-shared Treg sequences were found among patient Tconv cells.

A note on this clone: Its matching antigen is unknown.

Sorted regulatory T cells were CD4-positive, CD25-high and CD127-low or negative. Generated by immunoSEQ multiplex PCR, the TCRdb table keeps only in-frame clones and is missing some. Of over 20,000 clones in the sample, about nine tenths were seen once. Germline V gene lookup returns CDR1 MNHEY and CDR2 SVGAGI. The V and J ends lost 5 bases and 4 bases, in that order; junction bases with no gene match: 1. This CDR3 is 15 amino acids long. Sequencing input: CD4+CD25+ Tregs sorted from PBMCs. The origin of this receptor is a human donor in good health. The rearrangement links TRBV6-5 to TRBJ2-1; 14 nucleotides match TRBD2. In DNA form, the CDR3 reads TGTGCCAGCAGTGGACTAGCGGGGGGTTACAATGAGCAGTTCTTC. Protein: CASSGLAGGYNEQFF.